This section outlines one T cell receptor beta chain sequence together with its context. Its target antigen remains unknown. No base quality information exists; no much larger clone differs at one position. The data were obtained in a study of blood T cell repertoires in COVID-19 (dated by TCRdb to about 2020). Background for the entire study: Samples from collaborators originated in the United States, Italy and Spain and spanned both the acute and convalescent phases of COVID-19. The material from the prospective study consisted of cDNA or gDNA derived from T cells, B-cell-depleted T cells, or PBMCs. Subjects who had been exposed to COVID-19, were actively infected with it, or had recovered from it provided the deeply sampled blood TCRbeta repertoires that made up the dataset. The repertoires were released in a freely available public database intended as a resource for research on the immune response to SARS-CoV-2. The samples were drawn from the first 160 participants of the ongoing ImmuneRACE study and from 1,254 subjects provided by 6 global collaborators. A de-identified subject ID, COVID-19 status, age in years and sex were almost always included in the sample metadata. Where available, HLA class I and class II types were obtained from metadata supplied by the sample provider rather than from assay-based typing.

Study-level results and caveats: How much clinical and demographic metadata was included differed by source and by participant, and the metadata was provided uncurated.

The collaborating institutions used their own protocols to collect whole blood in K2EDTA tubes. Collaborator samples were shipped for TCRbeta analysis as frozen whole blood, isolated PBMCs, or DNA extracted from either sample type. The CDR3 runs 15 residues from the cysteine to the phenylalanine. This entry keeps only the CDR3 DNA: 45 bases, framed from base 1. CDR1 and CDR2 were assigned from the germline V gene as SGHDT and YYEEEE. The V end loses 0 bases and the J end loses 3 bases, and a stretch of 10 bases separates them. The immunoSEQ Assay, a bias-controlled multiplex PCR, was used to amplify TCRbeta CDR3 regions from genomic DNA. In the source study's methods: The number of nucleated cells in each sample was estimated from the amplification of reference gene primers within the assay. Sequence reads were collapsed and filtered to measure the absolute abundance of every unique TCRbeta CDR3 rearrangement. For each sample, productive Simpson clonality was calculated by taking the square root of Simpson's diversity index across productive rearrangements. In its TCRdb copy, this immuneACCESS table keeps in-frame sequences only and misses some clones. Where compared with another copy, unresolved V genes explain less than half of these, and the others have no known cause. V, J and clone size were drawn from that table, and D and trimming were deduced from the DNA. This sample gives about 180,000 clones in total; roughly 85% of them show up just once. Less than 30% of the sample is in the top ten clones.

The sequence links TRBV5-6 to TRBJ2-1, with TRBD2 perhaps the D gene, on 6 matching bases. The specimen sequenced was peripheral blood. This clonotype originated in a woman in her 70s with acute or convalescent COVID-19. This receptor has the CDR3 CASSLDGSYYNEQFF. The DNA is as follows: TGTGCCAGCAGCTTGGACGGGAGCTACTACAATGAGCAGTTCTTC.